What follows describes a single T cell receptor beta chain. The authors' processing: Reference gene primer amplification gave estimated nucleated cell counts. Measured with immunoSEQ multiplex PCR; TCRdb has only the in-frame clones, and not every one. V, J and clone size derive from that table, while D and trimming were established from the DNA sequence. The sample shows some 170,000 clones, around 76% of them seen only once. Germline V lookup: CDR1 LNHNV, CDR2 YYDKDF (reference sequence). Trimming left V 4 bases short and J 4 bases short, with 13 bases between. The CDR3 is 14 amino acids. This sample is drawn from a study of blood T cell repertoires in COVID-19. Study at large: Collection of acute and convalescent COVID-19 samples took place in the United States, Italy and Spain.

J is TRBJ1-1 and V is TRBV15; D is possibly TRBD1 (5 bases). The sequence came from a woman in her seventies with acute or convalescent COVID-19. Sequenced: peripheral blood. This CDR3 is CATSNGGTGTEAFF. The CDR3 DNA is TGTGCCACCAGCAACGGGGGGACGGGCACTGAAGCTTTCTTT.